Here is one T cell receptor (beta chain) with its context. Repertoires were generated with immunoSEQ multiplex PCR, while TCRdb's copy carries only in-frame clones and drops some. The table records roughly 250,000 clones, about 90% of them present only once. The CDR3 totals 15 residues. Germline lookup yields CDR1 SGHRS and CDR2 YFSETQ. The V gene lost 6 bases and the J gene lost 4 bases, with 19 bases spanning the gap. During active infection, Seattle patients enrolled and were then monitored through disease. This record comes from a study of blood T cell repertoires in COVID-19. Looking at the study overall: Acute-phase and convalescent COVID-19 samples originated in the United States, Italy and Spain.

The sequence was obtained from a woman aged 25 to 39 with COVID-19, enrolled during active disease. The chain links TRBV5-1 to TRBJ1-2, with D unclear. The sequencing sample was made of peripheral blood. The CDR3 DNA reads as TGCGCCAGCACTTCCGGTGGACCTGGAGGCTATGGCTACACCTTC. Translating it yields CASTSGGPGGYGYTF.